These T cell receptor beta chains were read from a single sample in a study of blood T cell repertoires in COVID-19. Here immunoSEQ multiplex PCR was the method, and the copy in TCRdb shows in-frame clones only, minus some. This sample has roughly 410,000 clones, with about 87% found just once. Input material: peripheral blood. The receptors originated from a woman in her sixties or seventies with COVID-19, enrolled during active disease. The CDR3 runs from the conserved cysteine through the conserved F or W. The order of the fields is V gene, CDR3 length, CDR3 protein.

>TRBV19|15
CASSIGTGGFNEQFF
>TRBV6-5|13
CASRGLMNTEAFF
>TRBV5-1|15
CASSLGWGGVLEQYF
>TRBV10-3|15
CAISLTGGRNQPQHF
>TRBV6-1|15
CASSDTVRAVYGYTF
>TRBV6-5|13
CAIRGPLRETQYF
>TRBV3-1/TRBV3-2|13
CASTPASLREQYF
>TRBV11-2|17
CASSLNLRSSGANVLTF
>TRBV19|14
CASSIRWQGYEQYF
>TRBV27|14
CASSVRQGAGEQYF
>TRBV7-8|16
CASSLPPIRSGGTQYF
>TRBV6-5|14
CASRLRGLNNEQFF
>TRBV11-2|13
CASSFAGNTEAFF
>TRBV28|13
CASSQQGRYEQYF
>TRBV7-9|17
CASSLDPGQGSTGELFF
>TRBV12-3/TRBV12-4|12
CASSDLNQPQHF
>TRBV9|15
CASSVEGGRNSPLHF
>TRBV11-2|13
CASSFPGASTQYF
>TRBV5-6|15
CASRQRGATNEKLFF
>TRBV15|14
CATSRGTTQETQYF
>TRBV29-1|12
CSVARTGSSYTF
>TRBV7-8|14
CASSLGGGRYGYTF
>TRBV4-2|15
CASSQEPPGRGGYTF
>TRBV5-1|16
CASSPATDFNTGELFF
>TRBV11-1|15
CASSRDGGREDEQFF
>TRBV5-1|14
CASRSVVSTDEAFF
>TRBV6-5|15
CASSYGERGRETQYF
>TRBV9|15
CASSVLSGGHNEQFF
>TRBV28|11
CASSYYYGYTF
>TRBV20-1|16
CSASTHAGVSYNEQFF
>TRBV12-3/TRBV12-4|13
CASDLKGGQPQHF
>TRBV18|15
CASSPGSGRIYGYTF